Listed below are T cell receptor beta chains from one sample, sequenced in a study of T cells in Graves' hyperthyroidism and ophthalmopathy. TCRdb re-called the multiplex PCR reads through MiXCR, storing one row per CDR3 protein. The sample has roughly 500,000 distinct CDR3 sequences, 22% seen once. The sample consisted of blood. These receptors came from a woman in her seventies with Graves' ophthalmopathy. Each CDR3 is given with its conserved first and last residue. D genes are given only for firm matches. Clone size is given for some rows only: seen once, a few or many times, or a class if the clone is expanded.

abundance,d_gene,v_gene,j_gene,CDR3nt,CDR3aa
NA,NA,TRBV3-1,TRBJ2-1,TGTGCCAGCAGCCAAGCGGGGGCGGGAGTTTTTAATGAGCAGTTCTTC,CASSQAGAGVFNEQFF
NA,NA,TRBV28,TRBJ2-7,TGTGCCAGCAGTTTTAATGACGAGCAGTACTTC,CASSFNDEQYF
many,TRBD2,TRBV30,TRBJ2-1,TGTGCCTGGAACCTGGGACTAGCGGAGTACAATGAGCAGTTCTTC,CAWNLGLAEYNEQFF
few,NA,TRBV12-5,TRBJ2-1,TGTGCTAGTGGTTTGTGGCGGGCAGTCTCCTACAATGAGCAGTTCTTC,CASGLWRAVSYNEQFF
NA,NA,TRBV5-1,TRBJ2-2,TGCGCCGGCAGCTTGGAGCCCCAGATAACGAACACCGGGGAGCTGTTTTTT,CAGSLEPQITNTGELFF
few,NA,TRBV28,TRBJ2-3,TGTGCCAGCAGTTGGTCTTGGGATACGCAGTATTTT,CASSWSWDTQYF
NA,TRBD2,TRBV5-1,TRBJ2-2,TGCGCCAGCAGCTTCTTAGCGGGGGACACCGGGGAGCTGTTTTTT,CASSFLAGDTGELFF
many,NA,TRBV10-1,TRBJ2-7,TGCGCCAGCAGTGAGTCAAGTTACGAGCAGTACTTC,CASSESSYEQYF
NA,TRBD1,TRBV20-1,TRBJ1-5,TGCAGTGCTAGAGAGACAGGGGGCTACAATCAGCCCCAGCATTTT,CSARETGGYNQPQHF
NA,TRBD2,TRBV7-9,TRBJ2-7,TGTGCCAGCAGCGGGGGGAAACACCCCGGGACTAGCGGAACAGCCTACGAGCAGTACTTC,CASSGGKHPGTSGTAYEQYF
NA,NA,TRBV7-2,TRBJ1-2,TGTGCCAGCAGCTTACCCCCCGGGACGAAGAATGGCTACACCTTC,CASSLPPGTKNGYTF
NA,TRBD2,TRBV12-3/TRBV12-4,TRBJ2-1,TGTGCCAGCAGTTCCGGGACTAGCGGGAGGGATGAGCAGTTCTTC,CASSSGTSGRDEQFF
few,TRBD2,TRBV24-1,TRBJ2-1,TGTGCCACCAGTGGCCCCCCGCGGGCTAGCGGGAGGGGGGATGAGCAGTTCTTC,CATSGPPRASGRGDEQFF
NA,TRBD2,TRBV28,TRBJ2-1,TGCGCCAGCAGCCACGGACTAGCTCGAGGAAAGTACAATGAGCAGTTCTTC,CASSHGLARGKYNEQFF
NA,NA,TRBV28,TRBJ1-3,TGTGCCAGCGGAATCGACAGGCCCTCTGGAAACACCATATATTTT,CASGIDRPSGNTIYF
many,NA,TRBV29-1,TRBJ1-2,TGCAGCGTCGGTGGCCCCGTTGGGGTCCATGGCTACACCTTC,CSVGGPVGVHGYTF
NA,NA,TRBV29-1,TRBJ1-1,TGCAGCGTTGAAGAGACATTGGGCACTGAAGCTTTCTTT,CSVEETLGTEAFF
NA,TRBD1,TRBV20-1,TRBJ1-1,TGCAGTGGGTCAGGGGGCGTTAACACTGAAGCTTCCTTT,CSGSGGVNTEASF
NA,NA,TRBV5-6,TRBJ1-1,TGTGCCAGCAGGAAAGGGGCGGCAGCTTTCTTT,CASRKGAAAFF
few,TRBD2,TRBV5-1,TRBJ2-3,TGCGCCAGCAGCTCTCTAGCGGGAGCAGATACGCAGTATTTT,CASSSLAGADTQYF
NA,TRBD1,TRBV7-3,TRBJ2-2,TGTGCCAGCAGCTCGACAGGGGGCGCGAACACCGGGGAGCTGTTTTTT,CASSSTGGANTGELFF
few,NA,TRBV19,TRBJ2-7,TGTGCCAGTAGTCCTAGTGCTGCGGGATACGAGCAGTACTTC,CASSPSAAGYEQYF
NA,TRBD2,TRBV30,TRBJ2-7,TGTGCCTGGACGGATCTTAGCGGGAGTTACACCTACGAGCAGTACTTC,CAWTDLSGSYTYEQYF
NA,NA,TRBV12-3/TRBV12-4,TRBJ2-2,TGTGCCAGCAGCACCAGACACGGGGAGCTGTTTTTT,CASSTRHGELFF
NA,NA,TRBV30,TRBJ1-6,TGTGCCTGGAGTGGACAGTCGATTTCACCCCTCCACTTT,CAWSGQSISPLHF
NA,NA,TRBV5-1,TRBJ2-7,TGCGCCAGCAGCGTCCAGGGTTTCTACGAGCAGTACTTC,CASSVQGFYEQYF
many,NA,TRBV7-9,TRBJ2-3,TGTGCCAGCAGCTTATTGGCCGTGGATACGCAGTATTTT,CASSLLAVDTQYF
NA,TRBD1,TRBV7-9,TRBJ2-5,TGTGCCAGCAGCTCAGGGACAGTTTGGGAGACCCAGTACTTC,CASSSGTVWETQYF
NA,NA,TRBV7-6,TRBJ1-3,TGTGCCAGCAGCCTCACCACCGCGGTAGCTGGAAACACCATATATTTT,CASSLTTAVAGNTIYF
NA,NA,TRBV5-6,TRBJ1-4,TGTGCCAGCAGCTCGTTTCGGGAAAGGGCTAATGAAAAACTGTTTTTT,CASSSFRERANEKLFF
NA,NA,TRBV6-1,TRBJ1-5,TGTGCCAGCAGTGACAACTGGGGCAGCCAGCCCCAGCATTTT,CASSDNWGSQPQHF
NA,TRBD1,TRBV13,TRBJ1-4,TGTGCCAGCAGCGGCTCCGGGACAGCGGAAAAACTGTTTTTT,CASSGSGTAEKLFF
many,NA,TRBV7-2,TRBJ2-3,TGTGCCAGCAGCTTAGAGTCCACAGATACGCAGTATTTT,CASSLESTDTQYF
many,NA,TRBV3-1,TRBJ1-2,TGTGCCAGCAGCAACCAGGGGTCCGGCGGCTACACCTTC,CASSNQGSGGYTF
NA,NA,TRBV28,TRBJ2-7,TGTGCCAGCAGCCCGGCCGGGGGCGCCTCTAGTGAGCAGTACTTC,CASSPAGGASSEQYF
NA,TRBD1,TRBV4-1,TRBJ2-1,TGCGCCAGCAGCCAAGATCAGGGGGTATCTGAGCAGTTCTTC,CASSQDQGVSEQFF
NA,NA,TRBV10-3,TRBJ1-6,TGTGCCATCAGTGCCAGTGGGGGAGATTCACCCCTCCACTTT,CAISASGGDSPLHF
NA,NA,TRBV12-5,TRBJ2-2,TGTGCTAGTCCCGCGGCAGGGAACACCGGGGAGCTGTTTTTT,CASPAAGNTGELFF
NA,TRBD1,TRBV19,TRBJ2-3,TGTGCCAGTAGTTGGGGACAGGGATCAGATACGCAGTATTTT,CASSWGQGSDTQYF
NA,NA,TRBV20-1,TRBJ2-3,TGCAGTGCTCTAGGAACAGATACGCAGTATTTT,CSALGTDTQYF
few,TRBD2,TRBV4-2,TRBJ2-4,TGTGCCAGCAGCCAGGGACTAGCGGACGCCAAAAACATTCAGTACTTC,CASSQGLADAKNIQYF
few,TRBD1,TRBV14,TRBJ2-3,TGTGCCAGCAGCCTACAGGGGGGAACGCAGTATTTT,CASSLQGGTQYF
few,NA,TRBV20-1,TRBJ2-5,TGCAGTGCTAATCGTGGGGAGACCCAGTACTTC,CSANRGETQYF
NA,NA,TRBV10-3,TRBJ2-1,TGTGCCATCAGTGAGTCGTCGGAAGGGCAGTTCTTC,CAISESSEGQFF
NA,NA,TRBV3-1,TRBJ1-1,TGTGCCAGCAGCCCGCTCTCACTGAACACTGAAGCTTTCTTT,CASSPLSLNTEAFF
NA,NA,TRBV6-9,TRBJ2-7,TGTGCCAGCAGTTACCGGGCCGGGGGCTGGTACGAGCAGTACTTC,CASSYRAGGWYEQYF
many,NA,TRBV28,TRBJ1-5,TGTGCCAGCAGTTTAGGCAGGGCCCAGAATCAGCCCCAGCATTTT,CASSLGRAQNQPQHF
NA,NA,TRBV3-1,TRBJ2-7,TGTGCCAGCAGCCAAAGCGTCGGAGAGATCTACGAGCAGTACTTC,CASSQSVGEIYEQYF
NA,TRBD2,TRBV20-1,TRBJ2-3,TGCAGTGCTACCTTGGCTAGCGGGACGACAGATACGCAGTATTTT,CSATLASGTTDTQYF
NA,NA,TRBV27,TRBJ2-1,TGTGCCAGCACTCCTGGGACTGTGATCAATGAGCAGTTCTTC,CASTPGTVINEQFF
NA,NA,TRBV20-1,TRBJ1-6,TGCAGTGTGTCGGGAGGGACCTATAATTCACCCCTCCACTTT,CSVSGGTYNSPLHF
NA,NA,TRBV11-2,TRBJ2-3,TGTGCCAGCAGCTCCGTGGCGGGGAGTAGCACAGATACGCATTATTTT,CASSSVAGSSTDTHYF
many,TRBD1,TRBV2,TRBJ2-3,TGTGCCAGCAGCGACAGGGGGCTGACAGATACGCAGTATTTT,CASSDRGLTDTQYF
NA,NA,TRBV9,TRBJ1-5,TGTGCCAGCAGCGACAGGGACTTGGGGCCCCAGCATTTT,CASSDRDLGPQHF
few,NA,TRBV20-1,TRBJ1-2,TGCAGTGCTAGAGAATCCGGGGGGCTGAATGGCTACACCTTC,CSARESGGLNGYTF
NA,NA,TRBV12-3/TRBV12-4,TRBJ1-2,TGTGCCAGCAGTAAAACTAGGGTGATGGGGCAAGGCTACACCTTC,CASSKTRVMGQGYTF